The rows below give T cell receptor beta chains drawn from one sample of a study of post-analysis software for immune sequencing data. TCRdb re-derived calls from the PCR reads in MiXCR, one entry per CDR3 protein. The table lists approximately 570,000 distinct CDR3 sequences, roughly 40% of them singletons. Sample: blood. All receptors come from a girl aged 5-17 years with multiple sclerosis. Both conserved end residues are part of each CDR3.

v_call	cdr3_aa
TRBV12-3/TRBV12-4	CASSLAVTAEAQYF
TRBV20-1	CSAREVGGGYNEQFF
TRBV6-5	CASSRRTREGYTF
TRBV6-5	CASSYSMMAGSPLHF
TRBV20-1	CSARPERGQETQYF
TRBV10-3	CAINEGDSYEQYF
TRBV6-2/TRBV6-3	CASSYFPYGYTF
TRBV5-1	CASSPGDRGILNTEAFF
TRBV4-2	CASSQESRQGGEQYF
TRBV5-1	CASSTRDFYGYTF
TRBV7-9	CASSLFAAAGPAQETQYF